This entry is about one T cell receptor (beta chain). V was pared by 1 base and J by 3 bases, with 3 bases between. Germline CDR1 is SGHNT and CDR2 is YENEEA. The length of the CDR3 is 12 residues. The data stem from a study of blood T cell dynamics during melanoma immunotherapy. Time point: pre-treatment baseline. Some clones are missing from TCRdb's copy, which holds only in-frame ones; the method was immunoSEQ multiplex PCR. The data hold 8,500 to 10,000 clones, with 85% to 90% observed a single time. This chain joins TRBV11-3 and TRBJ1-1, with no clear D. Sequencing was performed on blood, taken from a patient treated with checkpoint blockade. The sequence was obtained from a human donor with melanoma. This CDR3 is CASSLGDTEAFF. The CDR3 DNA reads TGTGCCAGCAGCTTAGGGGACACTGAAGCTTTCTTT.